These T cell receptor beta chains were read from a single sample in a study of blood T cells in healthy people across ages. Via MiXCR, TCRdb re-called the 5' RACE reads, giving one row per CDR3 protein. The sample has 1,500,000 or so distinct CDR3 sequences, under 55% seen once; the top ten hold about 3.8%. The sequenced material came from blood. The source is a woman between 18 and 29 years old in good health. The CDR3 runs from the conserved cysteine through the conserved F or W. A D gene is named only where the DNA matches it firmly. Where a row states a size, it is once, few, many or the class of an expanded clone; other rows omit it.

D	J	V	length	size	DNA	CDR3
NA	TRBJ2-1	TRBV6-5	16	NA	TGTGCCAGCAGTTACCAGTTGCGGGGCTCCTACAATGAGCAGTTCTTC	CASSYQLRGSYNEQFF
NA	TRBJ2-3	TRBV10-3	20	NA	TGTGCCATCAGTGATCCCAACTTAATTACTAGTGGTCCACACACAGATACGCAGTATTTT	CAISDPNLITSGPHTDTQYF
TRBD2	TRBJ2-1	TRBV16	18	NA	TGTGCCAGCACCGGCGGGGGGGCTCCCCCCCAACGACGGAATGAGCAGTTCTTC	CASTGGGAPPQRRNEQFF
NA	TRBJ1-6	TRBV7-2	17	NA	TGTGCCAGCAGCCCCGACGGGGACGTCTCCTATAATTCACCCCTCCACTTT	CASSPDGDVSYNSPLHF
NA	TRBJ1-2	TRBV12-3/TRBV12-4	15	NA	TGTGCCAGCAGCCAACCTCGACAGTCCCGGGGAGGCTACACCTTC	CASSQPRQSRGGYTF
NA	TRBJ1-2	TRBV20-1	12	few	TGCAGTGCTAAAGAAGGGAAGGATGGCTACACCTTC	CSAKEGKDGYTF
NA	TRBJ2-5	TRBV5-6	15	NA	TGTGCCAGCAGCCCGGTAGGGACTTCGGGGTCGCTGCCGTACTTC	CASSPVGTSGSLPYF
TRBD2	TRBJ2-1	TRBV27	15	NA	TGTGCCAGCACCCCCCTGTTGGCGGGAGGCAGTGAGCAGTTCTTC	CASTPLLAGGSEQFF
NA	TRBJ2-7	TRBV9	14	NA	TGTGCCAGCAGCGTAGATCTAGGCGGAAGCGAGCAGTACTTC	CASSVDLGGSEQYF
NA	TRBJ2-5	TRBV9	14	NA	TGTGCCAGCAGCGTATACAGCGGACAAGAGACCCAGTACTTC	CASSVYSGQETQYF
TRBD2	TRBJ2-1	TRBV20-1	13	many	TGCAGCGCATCGGGAGGGTCCTACAATGAGCAGTTCTTC	CSASGGSYNEQFF
NA	TRBJ2-1	TRBV30	13	few	TGTGCCTGGGACAGGTCGAATTACAATGAGCAGTTCTTC	CAWDRSNYNEQFF
TRBD1	TRBJ1-6	TRBV7-9	18	NA	TGTGCCAGCAGCTTACGGACAGGGGGAAGCTCCTATAATTCACCCCTCCACTTT	CASSLRTGGSSYNSPLHF
TRBD2	TRBJ2-5	TRBV6-6	16	NA	TGTACCAGCAGTCGCCAAAGCGGGAACTCCTGCAATGAGCAGTACTTC	CTSSRQSGNSCNEQYF
TRBD2	TRBJ2-1	TRBV20-1	17	many	TGCAGTGCTAGAGATTTGGGACTAGCGGGGGGGCCCCATGAGCAGTTCTTC	CSARDLGLAGGPHEQFF
NA	TRBJ2-3	TRBV24-1	16	few	TGTGCCACCAGTGATGTCCGGAGGGGAGTGGCAGATACGCAGTATTTT	CATSDVRRGVADTQYF
TRBD2	TRBJ2-4	TRBV6-5	19	few	TGTGCCAGCAGTTACTCTCCCCTAGCGGGGATGCTAGCCAAAAACATTCAGTACTTC	CASSYSPLAGMLAKNIQYF
NA	TRBJ1-2	TRBV2	13	NA	TGTGCCAGCAGTGACCTAGGTGTTTATGGCTACACCTTC	CASSDLGVYGYTF
TRBD1	TRBJ1-2	TRBV29-1	14	few	TGCAGCGCCGATGAGGGACAGGGGGTCCTTGGCTACACCTTC	CSADEGQGVLGYTF
TRBD1	TRBJ2-4	TRBV6-2/TRBV6-3	16	NA	TGTGCCAGCAGACGGACAGGAGCCCTAGCCAAAAACATTCAGTACTTC	CASRRTGALAKNIQYF
NA	TRBJ1-5	TRBV27	15	few	TGTGCCAGCAGTTTATTGGGGGGCGCGGGTCAGCCCCAGCATTTT	CASSLLGGAGQPQHF
NA	TRBJ2-3	TRBV6-5	15	once	TGTGCCAGCAGTTACAAGGGGGTCGGGACAGATACGCAGTATTTT	CASSYKGVGTDTQYF
NA	TRBJ2-3	TRBV11-2	16	few	TGTGCCAGCAGCTATAAAGTCGATAGCGGCACAGATACGCAGTATTTT	CASSYKVDSGTDTQYF
TRBD1	TRBJ1-2	TRBV12-3/TRBV12-4	15	many	TGTGCCAGCAGTTTTGGACAGGGGAGCAACTATGGCTACACCTTC	CASSFGQGSNYGYTF
TRBD1	TRBJ2-3	TRBV3-1	12	few	TGTGCCAGCAGCGGGACAGGGGATACGCAGTATTTT	CASSGTGDTQYF
TRBD1	TRBJ1-5	TRBV27	18	NA	TGTGCCAGCAGTTCGTCCCGGGACAGGGGTCGGGGCAATCAGCCCCAGCATTTT	CASSSSRDRGRGNQPQHF
TRBD1	TRBJ2-2	TRBV7-2	14	few	TGTGCCAGCAGCCCCGGACAGGGGTACGGGGAGCTGTTTTTT	CASSPGQGYGELFF
TRBD2	TRBJ2-5	TRBV12-3/TRBV12-4	18	NA	TGTGCCAGCAGTTTAGCGCGCCTTCGCGGGGGGATTTACAATGAGCAGTACTTC	CASSLARLRGGIYNEQYF
NA	TRBJ1-1	TRBV29-1	16	NA	TGCAGCGTTGAAGATCCAGGCTCGCAGTTGAACACTGAAGCTTTCTTT	CSVEDPGSQLNTEAFF